Shown below are 9 T cell receptor beta chains from a single sample sequenced in a study of cytomegalovirus exposure and HLA in healthy donors. The PCR used 60 Vbeta and 13 Jbeta primers. Repertoires were generated with immunoSEQ multiplex PCR, while TCRdb's copy carries only in-frame clones and drops some. The sample records approximately 200,000 clones, about 83% being singletons. Sequencing used PBMCs. These receptors all come from a woman aged 30 to 39 in good health and CMV-seropositive.

The chain is built from TRBV4-1 and TRBJ2-2; D uncertain. CDR1 is MGHRA and CDR2 is YSYEKL in the germline V gene. This CDR3 is 16 amino acids long. V lost 1 base and J 2 bases, leaving 11 bases between the germline ends. The CDR3 bases are TGCGCCAGCAGCCAAGGAGGTCGGGTTAACACCGGGGAGCTGTTTTTT. This sequence encodes CASSQGGRVNTGELFF.

This clone was seen only once. This chain uses TRBV2 with TRBJ2-1, with 7 bases lining up with TRBD1. The CDR3 loop spans 15 amino acids. Unmatched junction bases numbered 4, after V lost 2 bases and J lost 3 bases. The germline V gene has CDR1 SNHLY and CDR2 FYNNEI. Here the CDR3 reads CASSERGPIYNEQFF. The CDR3, as DNA: TGTGCCAGCAGTGAAAGGGGGCCAATCTACAATGAGCAGTTCTTC. The full variable domain, completed using reference TRBV2 and TRBJ2-1, is EPEVTQTPSHQVTQMGQEVILRCVPISNHLYFYWYRQILGQKVEFLVSFYNNEISEKSEIFDDQFSVERPDGSNFTLKIRSTKLEDSAMYFCASSERGPIYNEQFFGPGTRLTVL.

The chain joins TRBV6-5 to TRBJ2-5; 8 nucleotides agree with TRBD1. In germline, CDR1 is MNHEY, CDR2 SVGAGI. V shed 8 bases, J shed 5 bases, and the junction held 1 base outside the gene matches. The CDR3 is made up of 11 amino acids. The CDR3 loop reads CASGQGETQYF. CDR3 DNA: TGTGCCAGCGGACAGGGCGAGACCCAGTACTTC.

This clone was counted a few times. This chain joins TRBV2 and TRBJ2-1, with TRBD1 identical over 9 bases. The CDR3 has 15 residues. With V trimmed by 3 bases and J by 2 bases, 2 bases remained unmatched. CDR1 is SNHLY and CDR2 is FYNNEI in the germline V gene. CDR3: CASSDGTGPYNEQFF. The DNA for the CDR3 is TGTGCCAGCAGTGATGGGACAGGGCCCTACAATGAGCAGTTCTTC.

Of note for this clone: The junction departs from germline at one end; a sequencing error may be responsible. The rearrangement uses TRBV15 and TRBJ1-6, with no clear D. The CDR3 is 15 amino acids. Germline V lookup: CDR1 LNHNV, CDR2 YYDKDF (reference sequence). As DNA, the CDR3 is TGTGCCACCAGCCGAGAGCTCCAGGCGCTTTCACCCCTCCACTTT. As protein: CATSRELQALSPLHF.

The chain carries TRBV7-9 and TRBJ2-7; D is possibly TRBD2 (5 bases). CDR1 is SEHNR, CDR2 FQNEAQ, per germline (reference sequence). With 3 bases removed from V and 3 bases from J, the gap between germline ends came to 12 bases. The CDR3 sequence is 14 residues long. CDR3 in amino acids: CASSFDGGGYEQYF. CDR3 in DNA: TGTGCCAGCAGCTTTGATGGAGGTGGCTACGAGCAGTACTTC.

The DNA for the CDR3 is TGTGCCAGTTCCGGCGGGGACGCAGCCTACGAGCAGTACTTC. Translation: CASSGGDAAYEQYF. This rearrangement joins TRBV18 to TRBJ2-7, with D tentatively TRBD2 (6 bases). The V gene lost 9 bases and the J gene lost 2 bases, with 17 bases spanning the gap. Germline V gives CDR1 KGHSH, CDR2 LQKENI. This CDR3 has 14 residues.

This clone has just one count. The chain joins TRBV15 to TRBJ2-3; D is undetermined. Germline CDR1 is LNHNV and CDR2 is YYDKDF (reference sequence). This CDR3 is 12 amino acids long. The ends were cut back, 4 bases at V and 4 bases at J, with 6 bases in the middle. CDR3 in DNA: TGTGCCACCAGCACATACTCAGATACGCAGTATTTT. This encodes CATSTYSDTQYF. The whole variable domain, remainder taken from reference TRBV15 and TRBJ2-3, is DAMVIQNPRYQVTQFGKPVTLSCSQTLNHNVMYWYQQKSSQAPKLLFHYYDKDFNNEADTPDNFQSRRPNTSFCFLDIRSPGLGDTAMYLCATSTYSDTQYFGPGTRLTVL.

The chain has TRBV11-2 and TRBJ2-1; 8 bases are a match to TRBD2. The CDR3 is 15 amino acids. CDR1 is SGHAT, CDR2 FQNNGV, per germline. The junction had 10 bases not matched to a gene; V was cut back by 3 bases and J by 9 bases. CDR3 DNA: TGTGCCAGCAGCTTCTCGAACGGGGGGGCCGGTGAGCAGTTCTTC. Translating it yields CASSFSNGGAGEQFF.